A selection of T cell receptor beta chains follows, all from one sample in a study of blood T cell repertoires in COVID-19. Libraries were prepared by immunoSEQ multiplex PCR; TCRdb keeps only in-frame clonotypes and omits some of them. Here the sample spans 360,000 or so clones, roughly 90% being singletons. The material sequenced was peripheral blood. The receptors stem from a man aged 18 to 29 with active or convalescent COVID-19. CDR3s include the opening cysteine and the closing phenylalanine or tryptophan. The order of the fields is J gene, clone size, V gene, D gene, CDR3 DNA, CDR3 protein. The D gene is left open where the match is weak. Where a row states a size, it is once, few, many or the class of an expanded clone; other rows omit it.

>TRBJ2-7|.|TRBV6-2/TRBV6-3|TRBD1
TGTGCCAGCAGCTGGGACAGGGGTTACGAGCAGTACTTC
CASSWDRGYEQYF
>TRBJ1-6|.|TRBV7-2|.
TGTGCCAGCAGCCCGCGGAGGGTAGATTCACCCCTCCACTTT
CASSPRRVDSPLHF
>TRBJ1-5|few|TRBV7-8|TRBD1
TGTGCCAGCAGCTTTGGTTGGGACAGAGCTAATCAGCCCCAGCATTTT
CASSFGWDRANQPQHF
>TRBJ1-1|once|TRBV6-5|.
TGTGCCAGCAGTCGGTCTTATGAAGCTTTCTTT
CASSRSYEAFF
>TRBJ1-1|.|TRBV14|.
TGTGCCAGCAGCCAAGATTTGGACAGTGAAGCTTTCTTT
CASSQDLDSEAFF
>TRBJ2-1|.|TRBV9|TRBD2
TGTGCCAGCAGCGTTAACGGGGGGGCGTACAATGAGCAGTTCTTC
CASSVNGGAYNEQFF
>TRBJ2-6|.|TRBV7-3|TRBD1
TGTGCCAGCAGCCAAGGGACAGCCTATTCTTACTCTGGGGCCAACGTGCTGACTTTC
CASSQGTAYSYSGANVLTF
>TRBJ2-6|.|TRBV4-3|.
TGCGCCAGCAGCCATGTAGGAGGGGCCAACGTGCTGACTTTC
CASSHVGGANVLTF
>TRBJ2-1|.|TRBV7-2|.
TGTGCCAGCAGCTTGGGGGGGGCATCCTACAATGAGCAGTTCTTC
CASSLGGASYNEQFF
>TRBJ1-1|.|TRBV6-6|.
TGTGCCAGCAGTTACTCTGTAGAAGCTTTCTTT
CASSYSVEAFF
>TRBJ2-6|.|TRBV24-1|TRBD1
TGTGCCACCAGTGATTCGGACAGGGTTTCTGGGGCCAACGTGCTGACTTTC
CATSDSDRVSGANVLTF
>TRBJ1-3|once|TRBV18|TRBD1
TGTGCCAGCTCACCACTGACCGACAGGGGAAGTCATTACACCATATATTTT
CASSPLTDRGSHYTIYF
>TRBJ2-2|.|TRBV11-2|TRBD1
TGTGCCAGCAGCCCCACCCCCGGGACAGGGTTTGCCGGGGAGCTGTTTTTT
CASSPTPGTGFAGELFF
>TRBJ1-5|.|TRBV27|.
TGTGCCAGCAGTTACAGGGATAATCAGCCCCAGCATTTT
CASSYRDNQPQHF
>TRBJ1-1|.|TRBV7-8|TRBD1
TGTGCCAGCAGCTCCAGGGGGCGACCTGAAGCTTTCTTT
CASSSRGRPEAFF
>TRBJ2-5|.|TRBV30|.
TGTGCCTGTAACGGACCGCGAGGGAGTCTTAAAGAGACCCAGTACTTC
CACNGPRGSLKETQYF
>TRBJ1-5|.|TRBV28|.
TGTGCCAGCAGAAACCGGGTCCCCGTCCGACAGCCCCAGCATTTT
CASRNRVPVRQPQHF
>TRBJ1-3|.|TRBV28|.
TGTGCCAGCAATCGGTTATCTGGAAACACCATATATTTT
CASNRLSGNTIYF
>TRBJ1-2|.|TRBV18|TRBD1
TGTGCCAGCTCACCTCCAGACAGGGTTAATGGCTACACCTTC
CASSPPDRVNGYTF
>TRBJ2-7|.|TRBV28|TRBD1
TGTGCCACCCGGAAAGGGACAGGGGTCTACGAGCAGTACTTC
CATRKGTGVYEQYF
>TRBJ2-1|.|TRBV11-1|TRBD1
TGTGCCAGCAGCCCGGGGACAGCAATTGAGCAGTTCTTC
CASSPGTAIEQFF
>TRBJ1-5|.|TRBV6-2/TRBV6-3|TRBD1
TGTGCCAGCAGCCGCGGACAGGAGGGTCCTTATAGCAATCAGCCCCAGCATTTT
CASSRGQEGPYSNQPQHF
>TRBJ2-3|few|TRBV5-1|.
TGCGCCAGCAGCTTGGAGGCCAGGGGAGATACGCAGTATTTT
CASSLEARGDTQYF
>TRBJ2-2|.|TRBV2|.
TGTGCCAGCAGTCTAGGCCCCGGGGAGCTGTTTTTT
CASSLGPGELFF
>TRBJ2-3|.|TRBV6-5|.
TGTGCCAGCAGTCGGCAGGGTCCCTCCAGAGATACGCAGTATTTT
CASSRQGPSRDTQYF
>TRBJ2-7|.|TRBV6-5|.
TGTGCCAGCAGTTACGGGACTGCCGCCTACGAGCAGTACTTC
CASSYGTAAYEQYF
>TRBJ2-3|.|TRBV5-4|TRBD2
TGTGCCAGCAGCCCCGGGACTAGCGTTGCAGATACGCAGTATTTT
CASSPGTSVADTQYF
>TRBJ2-7|.|TRBV6-2/TRBV6-3|TRBD1
TGTGCCAGCAGTTACTCGGGGACAGGGGGCTCCTACGAGCAGTACTTC
CASSYSGTGGSYEQYF
>TRBJ1-5|.|TRBV6-5|.
TGTGCCAGCAGTTACTCGGTAGGGGCTGGCCAGCCCCAGCATTTT
CASSYSVGAGQPQHF
>TRBJ1-2|.|TRBV7-9|.
TGTGCCAGCAGCTTAGGCGGGCTCTATGGCTACACCTTC
CASSLGGLYGYTF
>TRBJ1-2|.|TRBV5-1|.
TGCGCCAGCAGCGGTTCCGGGACTCCCGAGGGCTACACCTTC
CASSGSGTPEGYTF
>TRBJ2-7|.|TRBV6-5|.
TGTGCCAGCAGTTACCGGGGGACGAACGAGCAGTACTTC
CASSYRGTNEQYF
>TRBJ1-2|.|TRBV6-5|.
TGTGCCAGCAGTCCTCGACAGGAGAACTATGGCTACACCTTC
CASSPRQENYGYTF
>TRBJ2-7|.|TRBV10-3|.
TGTGCCATCAGTGAGAGTACAGGGTCCCACGAGCAGTACTTC
CAISESTGSHEQYF
>TRBJ1-1|few|TRBV5-6|TRBD1
TGTGCCAGCAGCAACAGACAGGGGATGAACACTGAAGCTTTCTTT
CASSNRQGMNTEAFF
>TRBJ2-2|.|TRBV5-1|.
TGCGCCAGCAGTTTATCGACAGGGAACACCGGGGAGCTGTTTTTT
CASSLSTGNTGELFF
>TRBJ2-2|once|TRBV7-7|TRBD2
TGTGCCAGCAGCCAGACTAGCGGGGGGTACACCGGGGAGCTGTTTTTT
CASSQTSGGYTGELFF
>TRBJ2-7|.|TRBV28|TRBD1
TGTGCCAGCAGTTTAAATACAGGGGTAAGGGAGCAGTACTTC
CASSLNTGVREQYF
>TRBJ2-3|.|TRBV4-1|TRBD2
TGCGCCAGCAGCCAAGAGAGAGCGGGATCGGGTCAAAGAGATACGCAGTATTTT
CASSQERAGSGQRDTQYF
>TRBJ2-7|.|TRBV28|TRBD1
TGTGCCAGCAGTACAGGGGGCGCCGCCTACGAGCAGTACTTC
CASSTGGAAYEQYF
>TRBJ2-3|.|TRBV9|TRBD2
TGTGCCAGCAGCCTTGGCACTAGCGGGGTTACGCAGTATTTT
CASSLGTSGVTQYF
>TRBJ2-2|.|TRBV25-1|.
TGTGCCAGCAGTGCCTCAACGCAGGGCGCCGGGGAGCTGTTTTTT
CASSASTQGAGELFF
>TRBJ2-1|.|TRBV5-6|.
TGTGCCAGCGGTAGCCTGAGCTCCTACAATGAGCAGTTCTTC
CASGSLSSYNEQFF
>TRBJ2-7|.|TRBV10-3|TRBD1
TGTGCCATCAGTGAGTCGGGGACAGGATCCTCCTACGAGCAGTACTTC
CAISESGTGSSYEQYF
>TRBJ1-1|.|TRBV5-1|.
TGCGCCAGCTTGGACGACAGCCGAGGCACTGAAGCTTTCTTT
CASLDDSRGTEAFF
>TRBJ2-5|.|TRBV9|TRBD2
TGTGCCAGCAACTCCCCGGGACTAGCGAACCAAGAGACCCAGTACTTC
CASNSPGLANQETQYF
>TRBJ1-2|once|TRBV19|.
TGTGCCAGTAGAGTCCTTCAGGGGCCCTCGTATGGCTACACCTTC
CASRVLQGPSYGYTF
>TRBJ2-1|.|TRBV19|TRBD2
TGTGCCAGTAGTGGCCGGCTAGCGGGAGGTGTAGATGAGCAGTTCTTC
CASSGRLAGGVDEQFF